These T cell receptor beta chains were read from a single sample in a study of CD8 T cells in Susac syndrome. Via MiXCR, TCRdb re-called the immunoSEQ multiplex PCR reads, giving one row per CDR3 protein. The sample lists roughly 100,000 distinct CDR3 sequences; roughly 94% were seen once. Specimen: CD8+ T cells from PBMCs. The receptors come from a human donor with Susac syndrome. Each CDR3 is given with its conserved first and last residue. A D gene is named only where the DNA matches it firmly. Only some rows state a clone size, as once, few, many or a class for expanded clones.

v_gene: TRBV2; abundance: -; d_gene: TRBD2; j_gene: TRBJ2-1; CDR3aa: CASSEGLAGDLYNEQFF; CDR3nt: TGTGCCAGCAGTGAGGGACTAGCGGGGGACCTCTACAATGAGCAGTTCTTC
v_gene: TRBV15; abundance: -; d_gene: TRBD2; j_gene: TRBJ2-3; CDR3aa: CATSFRGGLDTQYF; CDR3nt: TGTGCCACCAGCTTCCGGGGGGGCTTAGATACGCAGTATTTT
v_gene: TRBV13; abundance: -; d_gene: TRBD1; j_gene: TRBJ1-1; CDR3aa: CASSTGTGREAFF; CDR3nt: TGTGCCAGCAGCACGGGGACAGGCCGGGAAGCTTTCTTT
v_gene: TRBV12-3/TRBV12-4; abundance: -; d_gene: -; j_gene: TRBJ2-5; CDR3aa: CASSFNSKETQYF; CDR3nt: TGTGCCAGCAGTTTTAACAGCAAAGAGACCCAGTACTTC
v_gene: TRBV7-9; abundance: -; d_gene: -; j_gene: TRBJ2-5; CDR3aa: CASSYTDQETQYF; CDR3nt: TGTGCCAGCAGCTATACAGACCAAGAGACCCAGTACTTC
v_gene: TRBV20-1; abundance: -; d_gene: TRBD1; j_gene: TRBJ2-7; CDR3aa: CSARDRDREFYEQYF; CDR3nt: TGCAGTGCTAGAGACCGGGACAGGGAGTTTTACGAGCAGTACTTC
v_gene: TRBV12-3/TRBV12-4; abundance: -; d_gene: TRBD2; j_gene: TRBJ2-1; CDR3aa: CASSFGTSTNEQFF; CDR3nt: TGTGCCAGCAGTTTCGGGACTAGCACGAATGAGCAGTTCTTC
v_gene: TRBV4-2; abundance: -; d_gene: -; j_gene: TRBJ1-2; CDR3aa: CASSQGQATNYGYTF; CDR3nt: TGTGCCAGCAGCCAAGGGCAGGCGACTAACTATGGCTACACCTTC
v_gene: TRBV3-1; abundance: -; d_gene: TRBD2; j_gene: TRBJ2-5; CDR3aa: CASSQESGGGVQTQYF; CDR3nt: TGTGCCAGCAGCCAAGAGTCCGGCGGGGGGGTCCAGACCCAGTACTTC
v_gene: TRBV20-1; abundance: -; d_gene: -; j_gene: TRBJ1-1; CDR3aa: CSARDLGNTEAFF; CDR3nt: TGCAGTGCTAGAGATCTTGGAAATACTGAAGCTTTCTTT
v_gene: TRBV13; abundance: -; d_gene: -; j_gene: TRBJ2-1; CDR3aa: CASSDRPSSNEQFF; CDR3nt: TGTGCCAGCTCTGATAGACCCTCGTCCAATGAGCAGTTCTTC
v_gene: TRBV27; abundance: -; d_gene: -; j_gene: TRBJ2-1; CDR3aa: CASSFGTEPYNEQFF; CDR3nt: TGTGCCAGCAGTTTCGGGACGGAGCCCTACAATGAGCAGTTCTTC
v_gene: TRBV14; abundance: -; d_gene: TRBD1; j_gene: TRBJ2-2; CDR3aa: CASSHPTTGTGNTGELFF; CDR3nt: TGTGCCAGCAGCCACCCCACGACCGGGACAGGGAACACCGGGGAGCTGTTTTTT
v_gene: TRBV20-1; abundance: -; d_gene: -; j_gene: TRBJ2-1; CDR3aa: CSARDLVGVSDEQFF; CDR3nt: TGCAGTGCTAGAGATCTGGTGGGGGTGAGTGATGAGCAGTTCTTC
v_gene: TRBV15; abundance: -; d_gene: TRBD1; j_gene: TRBJ2-7; CDR3aa: CATSDRTGTYEQYF; CDR3nt: TGTGCCACCAGCGACCGGACAGGGACCTACGAGCAGTACTTC
v_gene: TRBV7-2; abundance: -; d_gene: -; j_gene: TRBJ1-3; CDR3aa: CASSLPLMSSGNTIYF; CDR3nt: TGTGCCAGCAGCTTACCCCTCATGAGCTCTGGAAACACCATATATTTT
v_gene: TRBV5-6; abundance: -; d_gene: -; j_gene: TRBJ2-5; CDR3aa: CASTTEGWETQYF; CDR3nt: TGTGCCAGCACCACGGAGGGTTGGGAGACCCAGTACTTC
v_gene: TRBV25-1; abundance: -; d_gene: -; j_gene: TRBJ2-2; CDR3aa: CASSEKGRNFPGELFF; CDR3nt: TGTGCCAGCAGTGAAAAGGGCAGAAACTTCCCCGGGGAGCTGTTTTTT
v_gene: TRBV7-8; abundance: -; d_gene: TRBD1; j_gene: TRBJ2-7; CDR3aa: CASSLVDRVNHEQYF; CDR3nt: TGTGCCAGCAGCTTAGTGGACAGGGTGAACCACGAGCAGTACTTC
v_gene: TRBV20-1; abundance: -; d_gene: TRBD1; j_gene: TRBJ1-5; CDR3aa: CSATEKDRWDQPQHF; CDR3nt: TGCAGTGCTACAGAGAAGGACAGGTGGGATCAGCCCCAGCATTTT
v_gene: TRBV15; abundance: -; d_gene: -; j_gene: TRBJ2-7; CDR3aa: CATSRDSSSYEQYF; CDR3nt: TGTGCCACCAGCAGAGACAGTAGCTCCTACGAGCAGTACTTC
v_gene: TRBV5-4; abundance: -; d_gene: TRBD2; j_gene: TRBJ2-2; CDR3aa: CASTLTGGTTGELFF; CDR3nt: TGTGCCAGCACCCTGACGGGGGGGACCACCGGGGAGCTGTTTTTT
v_gene: TRBV6-2/TRBV6-3; abundance: -; d_gene: -; j_gene: TRBJ2-5; CDR3aa: CASSPMTGQETQYF; CDR3nt: TGTGCCAGCAGTCCAATGACAGGCCAAGAGACCCAGTACTTC
v_gene: TRBV6-2/TRBV6-3; abundance: -; d_gene: -; j_gene: TRBJ2-3; CDR3aa: CASSYSTATDTQYF; CDR3nt: TGTGCCAGCAGTTACTCGACGGCCACAGATACGCAGTATTTT
v_gene: TRBV6-5; abundance: once; d_gene: TRBD2; j_gene: TRBJ2-5; CDR3aa: CASKTSGVGETQYF; CDR3nt: TGTGCCAGCAAGACTAGCGGGGTCGGTGAGACCCAGTACTTC
v_gene: TRBV5-1; abundance: -; d_gene: -; j_gene: TRBJ2-7; CDR3aa: CASSSVSYEQYF; CDR3nt: TGCGCCAGCAGCTCGGTTTCCTACGAGCAGTACTTC
v_gene: TRBV4-1; abundance: -; d_gene: TRBD1; j_gene: TRBJ2-7; CDR3aa: CASSHSLTGGTYEQYF; CDR3nt: TGCGCCAGCAGCCACTCACTGACAGGGGGAACCTACGAGCAGTACTTC
v_gene: TRBV7-9; abundance: -; d_gene: TRBD2; j_gene: TRBJ2-7; CDR3aa: CVAGATEQYF; CDR3nt: TGTGTAGCGGGGGCTACGGAGCAGTACTTC
v_gene: TRBV7-6; abundance: -; d_gene: TRBD2; j_gene: TRBJ2-1; CDR3aa: CASSSGLAGYNEQFF; CDR3nt: TGTGCCAGCAGCTCCGGACTAGCGGGGTACAATGAGCAGTTCTTC
v_gene: TRBV19; abundance: once; d_gene: TRBD1; j_gene: TRBJ2-7; CDR3aa: CASRGQGGDEQYF; CDR3nt: TGTGCCAGTAGGGGACAGGGCGGGGACGAGCAGTACTTC
v_gene: TRBV3-1; abundance: -; d_gene: -; j_gene: TRBJ2-7; CDR3aa: CASSPSLTSRDYEQYF; CDR3nt: TGTGCCAGCAGCCCTAGTCTTACCTCCCGAGACTACGAGCAGTACTTC
v_gene: TRBV6-2/TRBV6-3; abundance: -; d_gene: -; j_gene: TRBJ2-1; CDR3aa: CASSHLVEQFF; CDR3nt: TGTGCCAGCAGTCACTTGGTGGAGCAGTTCTTC
v_gene: TRBV27; abundance: -; d_gene: -; j_gene: TRBJ1-4; CDR3aa: CASSPGTSRNEKLFF; CDR3nt: TGTGCCAGCAGTCCGGGGACAAGCCGTAATGAAAAACTGTTTTTT
v_gene: TRBV5-4; abundance: -; d_gene: TRBD1; j_gene: TRBJ2-4; CDR3aa: CASSLGTGEDIQYF; CDR3nt: TGTGCCAGCAGCCTGGGGACAGGGGAAGACATTCAGTACTTC
v_gene: TRBV3-1; abundance: -; d_gene: -; j_gene: TRBJ1-2; CDR3aa: CASSQGRGANYGYTF; CDR3nt: TGTGCCAGCAGCCAGGGGAGGGGAGCTAACTATGGCTACACCTTC
v_gene: TRBV13; abundance: -; d_gene: -; j_gene: TRBJ1-4; CDR3aa: CASTPGPRGEKLFF; CDR3nt: TGTGCCAGCACCCCAGGACCAAGAGGAGAAAAACTGTTTTTT
v_gene: TRBV5-4; abundance: -; d_gene: -; j_gene: TRBJ2-5; CDR3aa: CASSLARLVQETQYF; CDR3nt: TGTGCCAGCAGCTTGGCCCGGCTCGTGCAAGAGACCCAGTACTTC
v_gene: TRBV3-1; abundance: -; d_gene: -; j_gene: TRBJ1-3; CDR3aa: CASSQVGNTIYF; CDR3nt: TGTGCCAGCAGCCAAGTGGGAAACACCATATATTTT
v_gene: TRBV7-9; abundance: -; d_gene: TRBD1; j_gene: TRBJ2-1; CDR3aa: CASSLLGQGAASEQFF; CDR3nt: TGTGCCAGCAGCTTACTGGGCCAGGGGGCGGCGAGTGAGCAGTTCTTC
v_gene: TRBV9; abundance: -; d_gene: -; j_gene: TRBJ2-7; CDR3aa: CASSGQASYEQYF; CDR3nt: TGTGCCAGCAGCGGGCAGGCCTCCTACGAGCAGTACTTC
v_gene: TRBV9; abundance: -; d_gene: -; j_gene: TRBJ2-3; CDR3aa: CASTEGGAGTDTQYF; CDR3nt: TGTGCCAGCACCGAGGGGGGGGCCGGGACAGATACGCAGTATTTT
v_gene: TRBV12-3/TRBV12-4; abundance: -; d_gene: TRBD1; j_gene: TRBJ2-5; CDR3aa: CASSTRQGQETQYF; CDR3nt: TGTGCCAGCAGTACAAGACAGGGCCAAGAGACCCAGTACTTC
v_gene: TRBV27; abundance: -; d_gene: -; j_gene: TRBJ2-7; CDR3aa: CASSHGVSYEQYF; CDR3nt: TGTGCCAGCAGTCACGGCGTGTCCTACGAGCAGTACTTC
v_gene: TRBV25-1; abundance: -; d_gene: TRBD1; j_gene: TRBJ2-5; CDR3aa: CASSEGTGGWETQYF; CDR3nt: TGTGCCAGCAGTGAGGGGACAGGGGGCTGGGAGACCCAGTACTTC
v_gene: TRBV6-1; abundance: -; d_gene: -; j_gene: TRBJ1-1; CDR3aa: CASSEGGYSGGNTEAFF; CDR3nt: TGTGCCAGCAGTGAAGGAGGATATTCGGGAGGGAACACTGAAGCTTTCTTT
v_gene: TRBV29-1; abundance: once; d_gene: -; j_gene: TRBJ2-7; CDR3aa: CSVVGQGYEQYF; CDR3nt: TGCAGCGTTGTAGGGCAGGGGTACGAGCAGTACTTC
v_gene: TRBV6-5; abundance: -; d_gene: TRBD2; j_gene: TRBJ2-1; CDR3aa: CASSYPTSGGVDEQFF; CDR3nt: TGTGCCAGCAGTTACCCGACTAGCGGGGGGGTCGATGAGCAGTTCTTC
v_gene: TRBV4-2; abundance: once; d_gene: -; j_gene: TRBJ1-2; CDR3aa: CASGRGSAYGYTF; CDR3nt: TGTGCCAGCGGACGGGGAAGCGCCTATGGCTACACCTTC
v_gene: TRBV13; abundance: -; d_gene: TRBD2; j_gene: TRBJ2-7; CDR3aa: CASRIERGEQYF; CDR3nt: TGTGCCAGCAGGATTGAGCGGGGCGAGCAGTACTTC
v_gene: TRBV9; abundance: -; d_gene: -; j_gene: TRBJ1-3; CDR3aa: CASSGAVSPPQGTTGNTIYF; CDR3nt: TGTGCCAGCAGCGGTGCCGTCAGCCCTCCACAGGGTACAACTGGAAACACCATATATTTT
v_gene: TRBV7-9; abundance: -; d_gene: TRBD1; j_gene: TRBJ1-6; CDR3aa: CASSTGQGSSPLHF; CDR3nt: TGTGCCAGCAGTACGGGACAGGGATCTTCACCCCTCCACTTT
v_gene: TRBV3-1; abundance: -; d_gene: TRBD2; j_gene: TRBJ2-1; CDR3aa: CASVSGGADNEQFF; CDR3nt: TGTGCCAGCGTTAGCGGGGGGGCGGACAATGAGCAGTTCTTC
v_gene: TRBV20-1; abundance: -; d_gene: TRBD1; j_gene: TRBJ2-7; CDR3aa: CSARERDRGFYEQYF; CDR3nt: TGCAGTGCTAGAGAACGGGACAGGGGGTTCTACGAGCAGTACTTC
v_gene: TRBV20-1; abundance: -; d_gene: TRBD2; j_gene: TRBJ2-5; CDR3aa: CSARDGSSGGLETQYF; CDR3nt: TGCAGTGCTAGAGATGGCAGTAGCGGGGGCCTGGAGACCCAGTACTTC
v_gene: TRBV15; abundance: once; d_gene: -; j_gene: TRBJ1-1; CDR3aa: CATSRGTEAFF; CDR3nt: TGTGCCACCAGCAGAGGTACTGAAGCTTTCTTT
v_gene: TRBV6-5; abundance: once; d_gene: -; j_gene: TRBJ2-5; CDR3aa: CASSPRIWGTQYF; CDR3nt: TGTGCCAGCAGTCCGCGGATTTGGGGGACCCAGTACTTC